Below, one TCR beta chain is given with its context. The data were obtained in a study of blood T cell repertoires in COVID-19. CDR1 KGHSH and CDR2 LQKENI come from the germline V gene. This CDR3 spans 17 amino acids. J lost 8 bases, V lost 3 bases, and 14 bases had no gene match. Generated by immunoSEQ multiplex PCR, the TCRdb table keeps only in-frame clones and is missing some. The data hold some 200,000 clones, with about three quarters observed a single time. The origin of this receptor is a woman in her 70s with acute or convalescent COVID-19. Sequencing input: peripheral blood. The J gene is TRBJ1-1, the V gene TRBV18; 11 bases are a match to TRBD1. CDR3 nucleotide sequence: TGTGCCAGCTCACCGAAAGGACAGGGGGCGATGTTATACGAAGCTTTCTTT. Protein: CASSPKGQGAMLYEAFF.